These 2 T cell receptor beta chains were all obtained from the same sample, sequenced in a study of CD8 T cells in Susac syndrome (dated by TCRdb to between 2018 and 2021). The library was prepared using the immunoSEQ multiplex PCR assay. RNA was extracted using the RNeasy kit, and roughly 0.5 to 1 microgram was reverse transcribed with random hexamers. TCRdb reprocessing: public reads trimmed at Q25 with fastp, clones called with MiXCR, in-frame beta chains kept. Identical CDR3 protein sequences are pooled into one entry, listed with their most common genes and DNA. The sample contains more than 200,000 distinct CDR3 sequences, about 94% of them found a single time. The ten largest account for roughly 0.13% of the sample. The material sequenced was CD8+ T cells from PBMCs. The receptors derive from a human donor with multiple sclerosis.

The chain is built from TRBV7-9 and TRBJ1-5; a weak D match, TRBD1 (6 bases). V lost 0 bases and J lost 4, with 13 bases in between. The CDR3 spans 16 residues. Germline assignment: CDR1 SEHNR and CDR2 FQNEAQ (reference sequence). CDR3 amino acids: CASSLAWGAGNQPQHF. The CDR3, as DNA: TGTGCCAGCAGCTTAGCGTGGGGGGCAGGGAATCAGCCCCAGCATTTT.

This clonotype appeared a single time. This chain links TRBV4-3 with TRBJ1-3, with unresolved D. Trimming cost V 0 bases and J 3 bases, with 15 bases left between them. Germline V CDR1 and CDR2: LGHNA, YSLEER. The CDR3 sequence is 17 residues long. Here the CDR3 DNA reads TGCGCCAGCAGCCAAGATCTGGAGACCTTTTTTGGAAACACCATATATTTT. This encodes CASSQDLETFFGNTIYF.